This TCR beta chain came from a study of regulatory T cells in long-lasting Graves disease. Described time point: newly diagnosed GD, antithyroid drugs for less than 3 months. The TCR library was made from RNA extracted from PBMCs. The germline gives CDR1 SGHNT, CDR2 YYREEE (reference sequence). The CDR3 is 12 residues long. V lost 1 base and J lost 11, with 13 bases in between. TCR beta libraries were built with iRepertoire HTBI primers and Arm-PCR of CDR3 regions. TCRdb called the multiplex PCR reads again in MiXCR, with one record for every CDR3 protein. The table records approximately 440,000 distinct CDR3 sequences, about 17% of them present only once. This same sample was also part of a study on T cells in Graves' hyperthyroidism and ophthalmopathy.

The clonotype comes from a man between 35 and 55 years old with Graves disease. This chain connects TRBV5-4 to TRBJ2-7; D is ambiguous. The material was peripheral blood mononuclear cells (PBMCs), obtained at new diagnosis, from a patient treated with antithyroid drugs. The CDR3 is CASSLSGSSKYF. The CDR3 DNA reads TGTGCCAGCAGCTTGTCAGGTTCGTCGAAGTACTTC.